The next 26 T cell receptor beta chains were all read from a single sample in a study of blood T cell dynamics during melanoma immunotherapy. Profiling relied on immunoSEQ multiplex PCR, and the TCRdb table lists in-frame clones only, not all of them. The sample records approximately 28,000 clones, roughly 84% being singletons. The time point here: week 3, after first cycle of checkpoint inhibitor. This specimen consisted of blood, obtained from a patient treated with checkpoint blockade. Receptor source: a human donor with melanoma.

The chain carries TRBV30 and TRBJ2-7; 8 nucleotides match TRBD2. The junction had 3 bases not matched to a gene; V was cut back by 5 bases and J by 3 bases. Germline V gene sequence: CDR1 GTSNPN, CDR2 SVGIG (reference sequence). The length of the CDR3 is 12 residues. The CDR3 DNA reads as TGTGCCTGGGGGGGACTAGTCTACGAGCAGTACTTC. Its protein is CAWGGLVYEQYF.

The CDR3 nucleotides read TGTGCCAGCAGCTTAGGGGGCAACGGGGAGCTGTTTTTT. Translating it yields CASSLGGNGELFF. V usage is TRBV7-9 and J usage is TRBJ2-2, with TRBD1 as a possible D gene (5 bases). Per germline, CDR1 SEHNR and CDR2 FQNEAQ (reference sequence). This CDR3 is 13 amino acids long. Trimming removed 1 base from V and 7 bases from J, with 7 bases in between.

This clone was observed a few times. This sequence joins TRBV7-2 and TRBJ2-1; the D gene is possibly TRBD1 (5 bases). This CDR3 is built from 14 residues. Germline V CDR1 and CDR2: SGHTA, FQGNSA. V lost 5 bases and J lost 6, with 14 bases in between. CDR3 region: CASSPWTFTNEQFF. The CDR3 DNA sequence: TGTGCCAGCAGCCCCTGGACATTTACCAATGAGCAGTTCTTC.

V gene TRBV5-1 combines with J gene TRBJ1-1; TRBD1 aligns across 9 bases. The CDR3 covers 16 residues. The J segment lost 2 bases and the V segment lost 4 bases, leaving 9 bases of the junction unmatched. In germline, CDR1 is SGHRS, CDR2 YFSETQ. The CDR3 region has the DNA TGCGCCAGCAGCGGGCGGACAGGGGTCCTAAACACTGAAGCTTTCTTT. Translation gives CASSGRTGVLNTEAFF.

This clone appeared a single time. The V and J genes are TRBV10-2 and TRBJ2-7; 8 bases agree with TRBD1. The trim removed 4 bases at V and 3 bases at J, leaving 11 bases unmatched. The CDR3 consists of 16 residues. Germline CDR1 is WSHSY and CDR2 is SAAADI. The CDR3 is CASSGADRASRYEQYF. Written as DNA, the CDR3 is TGCGCCAGCAGTGGGGCGGACAGGGCGTCTCGCTACGAGCAGTACTTC.

V usage is TRBV4-1 and J usage is TRBJ2-2; D not resolved. Germline values: CDR1 MGHRA, CDR2 YSYEKL. This CDR3 comprises 13 residues. Between the trimmed V and J ends, which lost 4 bases and 6 bases, there was a span of 9 bases. This CDR3 reads CASSLDFSGELFF. The DNA of the CDR3 is TGCGCCAGCAGCCTAGACTTCTCCGGGGAGCTGTTTTTT.

V is TRBV7-2 and J is TRBJ2-2, with 7 bases lining up with TRBD1. The V gene's germline CDR1 is SGHTA and CDR2 FQGNSA. The CDR3 length is 14 residues. With V trimmed by 5 bases and J by 6 bases, 6 bases remained unmatched. In DNA, the CDR3 is TGTGCCAGCAGCGCCCCAGGGGGATCCGGGGAGCTGTTTTTT. Translated, it gives CASSAPGGSGELFF. Using reference TRBV7-2 and TRBJ2-2 for the parts outside the CDR3, the full variable domain is GAGVSQSPSNKVTEKGKDVELRCDPISGHTALYWYRQSLGQGLEFLIYFQGNSAPDKSGLPSDRFSAERTGGSVSTLTIQRTQQEDSAVYLCASSAPGGSGELFFGEGSRLTVL.

The chain combines TRBV27 with TRBJ2-3; TRBD1 agrees at 10 bases. The J segment lost 4 bases and the V segment lost 5 bases, leaving 9 bases of the junction unmatched. The CDR3 has 16 residues. Germline CDR1 reads MNHEY; CDR2 reads SMNVEV (reference sequence). The CDR3 bases are TGTGCCAGCAGTCCATTGGGACAGGGGCGTCCAGATACGCAGTATTTT. This gives the protein CASSPLGQGRPDTQYF.

The chain has TRBV28 and TRBJ1-5; a possible D gene is TRBD1 (5 bases). The ends were cut back, 2 bases at V and 0 bases at J, with 14 bases in the middle. Per the germline V gene, CDR1 is MDHEN and CDR2 is SYDVKM. The CDR3 totals 17 residues. The CDR3 here is CASSLDRWGHSNQPQHF. In DNA, the CDR3 is TGTGCCAGCAGTTTAGACAGATGGGGCCATAGCAATCAGCCCCAGCATTTT.

J is TRBJ2-2 and V is TRBV10-3, with D perhaps given as TRBD1 or TRBD2 (5 bases each). V was shortened by 11 bases and J by 7 bases, with 11 bases between the two germline ends. The CDR3 extends over 11 amino acids. The germline V gene has CDR1 ENHRY and CDR2 SYGVKD. CDR3 bases: TGTGCCGGCCTGGGGGACGGGGAGCTGTTTTTT. Protein sequence: CAGLGDGELFF.

The V gene is TRBV10-1, the J gene TRBJ1-2; 9 bases are a match to TRBD1. V was clipped by 4 bases and J by 4 bases; unmatched bases: 4. The CDR3 runs to 14 residues. The germline gives CDR1 WNHNN, CDR2 SYGVQD (reference sequence). The CDR3 here is CASSGGTGTYGYTF. The CDR3 nucleotides are TGCGCCAGCAGTGGTGGGACAGGGACCTATGGCTACACCTTC.

The chain employs TRBV2 and TRBJ1-5; 7 bases are shared with TRBD1. Losses at the gene ends were 4 bases for V and 4 bases for J; bases not matched to a gene: 7. The germline CDR1 and CDR2 sequences are SNHLY and FYNNEI. The CDR3 has 15 residues. The CDR3 sequence: CASSGAGGWNQPQHF. The CDR3 nucleotides are TGTGCCAGCAGTGGCGCAGGGGGATGGAATCAGCCCCAGCATTTT.

CDR3 loop: CASSLVSLNQETQYF. The CDR3 DNA reads as TGTGCCAGCAGCTTAGTATCACTGAATCAAGAGACCCAGTACTTC. The chain uses TRBV11-2 and TRBJ2-5, with no clear D. V gave up 1 base and J gave up 2 bases, with 11 bases separating them. Germline-derived CDR1 and CDR2 are SGHAT and FQNNGV. The CDR3 totals 15 residues.

J is TRBJ2-7 and V is TRBV7-9, with D hard to call. Looked up from germline, CDR1 is SEHNR and CDR2 is FQNEAQ (reference sequence). This CDR3 spans 13 amino acids. V was shortened by 1 base and J by 3 bases, with 7 bases between the two germline ends. CDR3 nucleotide sequence: TGTGCCAGCAGCTTAGGGGGTCGCTACGAGCAGTACTTC. This sequence encodes CASSLGGRYEQYF.

The V call is TRBV6-5, the J call TRBJ2-7; D possibly corresponds to TRBD2 (5 bases). V dropped 0 bases and J dropped 0 bases, with 12 bases sitting between them. Germline V gene lookup returns CDR1 MNHEY and CDR2 SVGAGI. This CDR3 region has 16 residues. CDR3 sequence (DNA): TGTGCCAGCAGTTACTCTTCCGGACTTAGCTCCTACGAGCAGTACTTC. This codes for CASSYSSGLSSYEQYF.

This chain links TRBV2 with TRBJ1-2; D possibly corresponds to TRBD1 (5 bases). Germline V gene lookup returns CDR1 SNHLY and CDR2 FYNNEI. This CDR3 is 15 amino acids long. V lost 5 bases and J lost 4, with 17 bases in between. CDR3 residues: CASSLQEGLSYGYTF. The CDR3 region has the DNA TGTGCCAGCAGTCTCCAAGAGGGGCTCTCCTATGGCTACACCTTC.

The chain is built from TRBV18 and TRBJ2-3; the D gene is possibly TRBD1 (6 bases). Germline lookup yields CDR1 KGHSH and CDR2 LQKENI. This CDR3 region has 13 residues. Trimming pared 4 bases from V and 3 bases from J, leaving 8 bases between. The CDR3 reads CASSRGGTDTQYF. DNA of the CDR3: TGTGCCAGCTCACGAGGGGGTACAGATACGCAGTATTTT. The full variable domain, completed using reference TRBV18 and TRBJ2-3, is NAGVMQNPRHLVRRRGQEARLRCSPMKGHSHVYWYRQLPEEGLKFMVYLQKENIIDESGMPKERFSAEFPKEGPSILRIQQVVRGDSAAYFCASSRGGTDTQYFGPGTRLTVL.

This clone was observed once. V gene TRBV28 combines with J gene TRBJ2-7; 7 bases fit TRBD1. CDR3 length: 11 amino acids. V gave up 4 bases and J gave up 6 bases; unmatched junction bases: 0. Germline V lookup: CDR1 MDHEN, CDR2 SYDVKM. The CDR3 spells CASSSGGEQYF. Written as DNA, the CDR3 is TGTGCCAGCAGTTCAGGGGGCGAGCAGTACTTC.

CDR3 loop: CASSFGSGGNEQYF. In DNA form, the CDR3 reads TGTGCCAGCAGCTTTGGGTCAGGGGGCAACGAGCAGTACTTC. This rearrangement joins TRBV13 to TRBJ2-7, with 8 nucleotides matching TRBD1. CDR1 PRHDT and CDR2 FYEKMQ come from the germline V gene (reference sequence). The CDR3 sequence is 14 residues long. J lost 5 bases, V lost 3 bases, and 6 bases had no gene match.

This chain links TRBV19 with TRBJ1-2, with TRBD1 as a possible D gene (6 bases). V lost 8 bases, J lost 4 bases, and 17 bases lay in between. CDR1 and CDR2 (germline): LNHDA, SQIVND (reference sequence). This CDR3 has 14 amino acids. CDR3 coding DNA: TGTGCCAGTTTCAAGGGGGGGAACGGCTATGGCTACACCTTC. It is translated as CASFKGGNGYGYTF.

CDR3: CANPTWGIVGYTF. CDR3 sequence (DNA): TGTGCCAACCCAACCTGGGGTATCGTGGGCTACACCTTC. The rearrangement joins TRBV2 to TRBJ1-2; no firm D call. Deletions cut 10 bases from V and 8 bases from J, with 20 bases between. Germline CDR1 is SNHLY and CDR2 is FYNNEI. There are 13 residues in the CDR3. The full variable domain, completed using reference TRBV2 and TRBJ1-2, is EPEVTQTPSHQVTQMGQEVILRCVPISNHLYFYWYRQILGQKVEFLVSFYNNEISEKSEIFDDQFSVERPDGSNFTLKIRSTKLEDSAMYFCANPTWGIVGYTFGSGTRLTVV.

The V call is TRBV19, the J call TRBJ1-5, with 7 bases lining up with TRBD1. This CDR3 is built from 16 residues. Losses at the gene ends were 7 bases for V and 2 bases for J; bases not matched to a gene: 11. CDR1 is LNHDA and CDR2 is SQIVND in the germline V gene (reference sequence). Here the CDR3 DNA reads TGTGCCAGTACCCCACAGGGGCCGCGGGGCAATCAGCCCCAGCATTTT. Translating it yields CASTPQGPRGNQPQHF.

The J gene is TRBJ1-2, the V gene TRBV4-3; D ambiguous. Looked up from germline, CDR1 is LGHNA and CDR2 is YSLEER. The CDR3 contains 15 residues. Trimming took 1 base from V and 2 from J, leaving 11 bases between them. DNA of the CDR3: TGCGCCAGCAGCCAAGTTCAAGGGAAAAACTATGGCTACACCTTC. It is translated as CASSQVQGKNYGYTF.

The chain joins TRBV7-9 to TRBJ1-5; D remains unclear. Germline CDR1 and CDR2: SEHNR and FQNEAQ (reference sequence). The CDR3 extends over 14 amino acids. With 1 base removed from V and 3 bases from J, the gap between germline ends came to 7 bases. CDR3 nucleotide sequence: TGTGCCAGCAGCTTAGGAGAAGTCAATCAGCCCCAGCATTTT. This translates into CASSLGEVNQPQHF.

In DNA, the CDR3 is TGTGCCAGTAGTAAACACGGGAATCAGCCCCAGCATTTT. Protein: CASSKHGNQPQHF. The V call is TRBV19, the J call TRBJ1-5; D gene unclear. Germline values: CDR1 LNHDA, CDR2 SQIVND (reference sequence). V gave up 4 bases and J gave up 4 bases, with 8 bases separating them. The CDR3 runs 13 residues.

J is TRBJ1-2 and V is TRBV7-2, with 12 nucleotides matching TRBD1. The germline CDR1 and CDR2 sequences are SGHTA and FQGNSA. Trimming removed 5 bases from V and 5 bases from J; junction bases left unmatched: 6. The CDR3 length is 15 residues. CDR3 DNA: TGTGCCAGCAGCGCGGGACAGGGGGCAGGGTATGGCTACACCTTC. It is translated as CASSAGQGAGYGYTF.